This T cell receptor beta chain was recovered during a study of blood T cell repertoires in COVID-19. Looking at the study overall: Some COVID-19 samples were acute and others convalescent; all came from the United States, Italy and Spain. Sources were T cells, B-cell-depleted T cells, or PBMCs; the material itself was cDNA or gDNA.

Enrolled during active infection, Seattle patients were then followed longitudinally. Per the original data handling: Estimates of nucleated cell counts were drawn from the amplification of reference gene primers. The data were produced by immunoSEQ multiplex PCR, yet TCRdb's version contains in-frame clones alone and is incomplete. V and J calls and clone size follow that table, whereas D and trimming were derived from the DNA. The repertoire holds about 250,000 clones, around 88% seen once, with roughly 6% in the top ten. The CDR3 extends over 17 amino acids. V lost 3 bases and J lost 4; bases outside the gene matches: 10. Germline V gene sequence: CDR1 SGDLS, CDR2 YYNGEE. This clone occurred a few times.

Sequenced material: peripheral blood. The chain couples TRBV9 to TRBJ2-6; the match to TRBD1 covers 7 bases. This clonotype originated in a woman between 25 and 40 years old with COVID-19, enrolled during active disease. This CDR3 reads CASSARQGPAGANVLTF. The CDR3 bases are TGTGCCAGCAGCGCCCGACAGGGACCCGCCGGGGCCAACGTCCTGACTTTC.